This TCR beta chain comes out of a study of technical replicates of blood from a handful of donors. The protocol was immunoSEQ multiplex PCR, while the TCRdb copy is restricted to in-frame clones and leaves out a portion. The sample holds about 75,000 clones, 91% seen once. In germline, CDR1 is SNHLY, CDR2 FYNNEI. V dropped 10 bases and J dropped 10 bases, with 16 bases sitting between them. The CDR3 length is 11 residues. The sequencing sample was made of T cells isolated from PBMCs. This TCR was sampled from a human donor in good health. Some clones in this sample may be carry-over from other donors' samples. V usage is TRBV2 and J usage is TRBJ2-5, with D tentatively TRBD2 (6 bases). The DNA of the CDR3 is TGTGCCACCGACAGATCGGGGGACCAGTACTTC. Amino acid sequence: CATDRSGDQYF.